Following are 26 T cell receptor beta chains from one sample sequenced in a study of blood T cell repertoires in COVID-19. Only in-frame clones appear in the TCRdb table, and some are missing; sequencing was by immunoSEQ multiplex PCR. The sample has 130,000 to 150,000 clones, 88% seen once. Sequencing was done on a sample of peripheral blood. The receptor source for this set is a man between 65 and 85 years old with acute or convalescent COVID-19.

The chain carries TRBV7-8 and TRBJ1-1; D might be TRBD1 (6 bases). This CDR3 spans 14 amino acids. Germline CDR1 reads SGHVS; CDR2 reads FQNEAQ. V lost 4 bases to trimming and J lost 2 bases, with 11 bases between them. The CDR3 is CASSSWTANTEAFF. Here the CDR3 DNA reads TGTGCCAGCAGCTCCTGGACAGCCAACACTGAAGCTTTCTTT.

The chain recombines TRBV5-1 with TRBJ1-4, with 10 nucleotides matching TRBD1. The germline gives CDR1 SGHRS, CDR2 YFSETQ. J lost 6 bases, V lost 4 bases, and 12 bases had no gene match. The CDR3 has 17 residues. This CDR3 is CASSRTGTGELDEKLFF. The CDR3, as DNA: TGCGCCAGCAGCCGAACCGGGACAGGGGAACTGGATGAAAAACTGTTTTTT.

This chain uses TRBV4-1 with TRBJ2-1, with 9 positions matching TRBD2. The trim removed 3 bases at V and 0 bases at J, leaving 3 bases unmatched. The CDR3 spans 16 residues. Germline-derived CDR1 and CDR2 are MGHRA and YSYEKL. The CDR3 sequence is CASSQLGLASYNEQFF. The CDR3 DNA follows: TGCGCCAGCAGCCAGCTGGGACTAGCCTCCTACAATGAGCAGTTCTTC.

This sequence joins TRBV19 and TRBJ2-2, with TRBD1 matching over 7 bases. Trimming removed 4 bases from V and 4 bases from J; junction bases left unmatched: 6. CDR3 length: 15 residues. Germline loops: CDR1 LNHDA, CDR2 SQIVND (reference sequence). This CDR3 is CASSNRQGSTGELFF. In nucleotides, the CDR3 is TGTGCCAGTAGTAATAGACAGGGTTCCACCGGGGAGCTGTTTTTT.

This sequence joins TRBV6-1 and TRBJ2-7; 8 bases line up with TRBD1. CDR3 length: 15 amino acids. Germline CDR1 MNHNS, CDR2 SASEGT. V gave up 2 bases and J gave up 3 bases; unmatched junction bases: 6. DNA of the CDR3: TGTGCCAGCAGTGAACGGGCAGGGGGCTTCTACGAGCAGTACTTC. Its protein is CASSERAGGFYEQYF.

This sequence joins TRBV19 and TRBJ2-6, with unresolved D. V gave up 3 bases and J gave up 2 bases, with 5 bases separating them. This CDR3 contains 14 residues. Germline loops: CDR1 LNHDA, CDR2 SQIVND (reference sequence). The DNA of the CDR3 is TGTGCCAGTAGTATGGGCGCTGGGGCCAACGTCCTGACTTTC. The encoded protein is CASSMGAGANVLTF.

The chain carries TRBV5-1 and TRBJ1-2, with 10 bases that match TRBD1. The V segment lost 4 bases and the J segment 3 bases; nucleotides outside the gene matches: 3. The germline V gene encodes CDR1 SGHRS and CDR2 YFSETQ. The CDR3 is made up of 14 amino acids. The CDR3 loop is CASSPGQGDYGYTF. The CDR3 DNA follows: TGCGCCAGCAGCCCTGGACAGGGGGACTATGGCTACACCTTC. Together with reference TRBV5-1 and TRBJ1-2, the CDR3 gives the full variable domain: KAGVTQTPRYLIKTRGQQVTLSCSPISGHRSVSWYQQTPGQGLQFLFEYFSETQRNKGNFPGRFSGRQFSNSRSEMNVSTLELGDSALYLCASSPGQGDYGYTFGSGTRLTVV.

The V call is TRBV19, the J call TRBJ2-6, with D unresolved. CDR3 length: 12 amino acids. Germline loops: CDR1 LNHDA, CDR2 SQIVND (reference sequence). Trimming pared 7 bases from V and 4 bases from J, leaving 5 bases between. This chain's CDR3 is CASTLGANVLTF. As DNA, the CDR3 is TGTGCCAGTACCCTGGGGGCCAACGTCCTGACTTTC.

This chain links TRBV7-9 with TRBJ1-5; weak D call: TRBD1 (5 bases). CDR3 size: 15 residues. Trimming removed 0 bases at V and 5 bases at J, with 11 bases between. Germline assignment: CDR1 SEHNR and CDR2 FQNEAQ (reference sequence). DNA of the CDR3: TGTGCCAGCAGCTTAGCGCTAGGGGAGGATCAGCCCCAGCATTTT. Translation gives CASSLALGEDQPQHF.

In this sample, this clone turned up once. The chain combines TRBV6-1 with TRBJ1-5, with D tentatively TRBD1 (6 bases). The CDR3 length is 14 residues. The V end was cut by 1 base, the J end by 11 bases, with 15 bases between. CDR1 is MNHNS and CDR2 is SASEGT in the germline V gene. DNA for the CDR3: TGTGCCAGCAGTGAAGGGTGGGGGCTCGGGACCCAGCATTTT. Translation: CASSEGWGLGTQHF.

The chain combines TRBV6-5 with TRBJ2-1, with 10 bases that match TRBD1. The CDR3 extends over 16 amino acids. With V trimmed by 4 bases and J by 7 bases, 10 bases remained unmatched. Germline loops: CDR1 MNHEY, CDR2 SVGAGI. CDR3 DNA: TGTGCCAGCAGTTCCAGGGGGACAGGGGAGAGGAATGAGCAGTTCTTC. Translated: CASSSRGTGERNEQFF.

The chain recombines TRBV27 with TRBJ1-6, with a tentative D call TRBD1 (6 bases). Trimming left V 6 bases short and J 5 bases short, with 11 bases between. CDR1 MNHEY and CDR2 SMNVEV come from the germline V gene (reference sequence). The CDR3 is made up of 14 amino acids. The CDR3 DNA reads as TGTGCCAGCAGGCCCGGGACAAATAATTCACCCCTCCACTTT. As protein: CASRPGTNNSPLHF.

In this sample, this clone turned up a few times. The chain recombines TRBV19 with TRBJ1-5; 10 bases line up with TRBD1. From germline, CDR1 is LNHDA and CDR2 SQIVND (reference sequence). CDR3 length: 15 residues. Trimming at V came to 3 bases and at J to 5 bases, leaving 4 bases not matched to a gene. The CDR3 spells CASSIMGQGYQPQHF. Here the CDR3 DNA reads TGTGCCAGTAGTATCATGGGACAGGGGTATCAGCCCCAGCATTTT.

The chain carries TRBV5-1 and TRBJ1-1; 9 bases are a match to TRBD1. Trimming removed 2 bases from V and 10 bases from J; junction bases left unmatched: 12. The CDR3 has 15 amino acids. Germline V lookup: CDR1 SGHRS, CDR2 YFSETQ. The CDR3 loop reads CASSFPGQGVFGAFF. In DNA, the CDR3 is TGCGCCAGCAGCTTCCCGGGACAGGGCGTTTTCGGAGCTTTCTTT.

This clone was detected only once. V and J are TRBV28 and TRBJ2-7; possible D gene TRBD2, 6 bases. The CDR3 extends over 14 amino acids. CDR1 is MDHEN, CDR2 SYDVKM, per germline. V was trimmed by 1 base and J by 4 bases, leaving 11 bases between them. The CDR3 loop reads CASSLLGTPYEQYF. The CDR3 coding sequence is TGTGCCAGCAGTTTATTGGGGACTCCATACGAGCAGTACTTC.

This clone was observed a few times. The gene calls are TRBV30 and TRBJ2-7, with 7 bases that match TRBD1. Germline V CDR1 and CDR2: GTSNPN, SVGIG (reference sequence). CDR3 length: 13 residues. The junction had 6 bases not matched to a gene; V was cut back by 2 bases and J by 5 bases. The CDR3 sequence is CAWSRGLSDEQYF. The CDR3 DNA sequence: TGTGCCTGGAGTAGGGGGCTTAGCGACGAGCAGTACTTC.

This chain joins TRBV3-1 (or the pseudogene TRBV3-2) and TRBJ2-7; no firm D call. V was trimmed by 3 bases and J by 3 bases, leaving 6 bases between them. Germline CDR1 LGHDT, CDR2 YNNKEL (reference sequence). The CDR3 spans 12 residues. CDR3 nucleotides: TGTGCCAGCAGCCAGGAGAACTACGAGCAGTACTTC. Translation gives CASSQENYEQYF.

V is TRBV18 and J is TRBJ2-3, with TRBD2 matching over 8 bases. The germline gives CDR1 KGHSH, CDR2 LQKENI. The CDR3 consists of 15 residues. V was clipped by 2 bases and J by 9 bases; unmatched bases: 10. The DNA for the CDR3 is TGTGCCAGCTCACCATTCACAGGCCAGCGGGGGACGCAGTATTTT. This translates into CASSPFTGQRGTQYF.

The chain recombines TRBV19 with TRBJ1-5; D might be TRBD1 (6 bases). The CDR3 extends over 13 amino acids. Germline-derived CDR1 and CDR2 are LNHDA and SQIVND (reference sequence). V was trimmed by 4 bases and J by 6 bases, leaving 10 bases between them. The CDR3 coding sequence is TGTGCCAGTAGTAAAGGGGGTGGTCAGCCCCAGCATTTT. Its protein is CASSKGGGQPQHF.

The rearrangement uses TRBV28 and TRBJ2-7; 14 nucleotides agree with TRBD2. Trimming took 4 bases from V and 9 from J; bases not matched to a gene: 5. The CDR3 totals 14 residues. Germline V gene data show CDR1 as MDHEN and CDR2 as SYDVKM. CDR3 in DNA: TGTGCCAGCAGTTCCGGACTAGCGGGAGGCCTGCAGTACTTC. Translation gives CASSSGLAGGLQYF.

The CDR3, as DNA: TGTGCCAGCAGTGCGACTAGCGGGGGAATCATAGGGACGCAGTATTTT. Amino acids: CASSATSGGIIGTQYF. V is TRBV28 and J is TRBJ2-3; 12 nucleotides match TRBD2. With 5 bases clipped from V and 9 bases from J, the junction kept 12 bases outside the gene matches. The CDR3 consists of 16 residues. The V gene's germline CDR1 is MDHEN and CDR2 SYDVKM.

This clone has only one observation. The chain links TRBV2 to TRBJ1-2; the D is unclear. The V gene lost 8 bases and the J gene lost 4 bases, with 14 bases spanning the gap. The CDR3 extends over 13 amino acids. CDR1 and CDR2 from the germline V gene are SNHLY and FYNNEI. The CDR3 reads CASRTRAGYGYTF. The CDR3, as DNA: TGTGCCAGCCGAACAAGGGCGGGCTATGGCTACACCTTC. Full variable domain (missing parts from reference TRBV2 and TRBJ1-2): EPEVTQTPSHQVTQMGQEVILRCVPISNHLYFYWYRQILGQKVEFLVSFYNNEISEKSEIFDDQFSVERPDGSNFTLKIRSTKLEDSAMYFCASRTRAGYGYTFGSGTRLTVV.

V gene TRBV19 combines with J gene TRBJ1-2, with a possible D match to TRBD1 (5 bases). CDR3 length: 15 residues. Trimming pared 6 bases from V and 1 base from J, leaving 15 bases between. Germline V CDR1 and CDR2: LNHDA, SQIVND (reference sequence). The CDR3 DNA is TGTGCCAGTAGCCCTGGCCAGGGTAGTAACTATGGCTACACCTTC. Translation gives CASSPGQGSNYGYTF.

The chain is built from TRBV23-1 and TRBJ2-3; 11 bases line up with TRBD1. TRBV23-1 has ORF status, its function being uncertain. The CDR3 loop spans 19 amino acids. Trimming removed 4 bases from V and 0 bases from J; junction bases left unmatched: 12. In DNA form, the CDR3 reads TGCGCCAGCAGTCTAGGACAGGGGGCCTCTCTACATAGCACAGATACGCAGTATTTT. It encodes CASSLGQGASLHSTDTQYF.

This rearrangement joins TRBV5-5 to TRBJ1-3; TRBD1 aligns across 8 bases. V was pared by 1 base and J by 3 bases, with 9 bases of the junction left unmatched. This CDR3 comprises 17 residues. Germline values: CDR1 SGHKS, CDR2 YYEKEE (reference sequence). CDR3 DNA: TGTGCCAGCAGCTTGTTCCTGGACAGGGCGGGTGGAAACACCATATATTTT. Protein product: CASSLFLDRAGGNTIYF.

The V call is TRBV23-1, the J call TRBJ1-5; no reliable D call. TRBV23-1 is classed as an ORF, of uncertain function. Trimming removed 4 bases at V and 0 bases at J, with 13 bases between. This CDR3 spans 16 amino acids. The CDR3 DNA is TGCGCCAGCAGTCCCGGAAGGAGGCCTAGCAATCAGCCCCAGCATTTT. Its translation: CASSPGRRPSNQPQHF.